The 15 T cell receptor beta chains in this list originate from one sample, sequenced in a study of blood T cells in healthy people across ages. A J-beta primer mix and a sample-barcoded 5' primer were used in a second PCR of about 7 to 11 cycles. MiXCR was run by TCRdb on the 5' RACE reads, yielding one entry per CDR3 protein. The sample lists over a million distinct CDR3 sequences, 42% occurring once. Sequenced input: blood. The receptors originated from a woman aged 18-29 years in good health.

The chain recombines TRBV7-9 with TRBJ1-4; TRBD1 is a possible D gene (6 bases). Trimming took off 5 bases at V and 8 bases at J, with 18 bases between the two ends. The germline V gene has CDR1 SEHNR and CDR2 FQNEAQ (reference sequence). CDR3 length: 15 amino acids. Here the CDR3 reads CASSVLRGAGEKLFF. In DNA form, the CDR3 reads TGTGCCAGCAGCGTTCTTAGGGGGGCTGGAGAAAAACTGTTTTTT.

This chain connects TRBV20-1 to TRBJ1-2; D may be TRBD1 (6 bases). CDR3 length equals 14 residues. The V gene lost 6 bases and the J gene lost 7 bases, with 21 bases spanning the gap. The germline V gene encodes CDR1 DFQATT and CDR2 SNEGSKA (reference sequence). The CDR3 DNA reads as TGCAGTGCGTGGGTTTTGGCAGGGGTAACTGGCTACACCTTC. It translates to CSAWVLAGVTGYTF.

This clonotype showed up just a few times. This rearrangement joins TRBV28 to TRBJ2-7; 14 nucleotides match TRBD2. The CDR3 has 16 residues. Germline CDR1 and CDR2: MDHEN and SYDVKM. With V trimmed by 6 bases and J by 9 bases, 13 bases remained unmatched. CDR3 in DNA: TGTGCCAGCAGCGCAGCCGGGACTAGCGGGAGATCAGGGCAGTACTTC. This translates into CASSAAGTSGRSGQYF.

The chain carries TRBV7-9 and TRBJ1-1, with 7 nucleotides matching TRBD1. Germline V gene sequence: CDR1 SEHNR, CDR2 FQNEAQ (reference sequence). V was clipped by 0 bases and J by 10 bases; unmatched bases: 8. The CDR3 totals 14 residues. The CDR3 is CASSLAGGGDLAFF. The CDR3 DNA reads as TGTGCCAGCAGCTTAGCCGGAGGGGGCGACTTAGCTTTCTTT.

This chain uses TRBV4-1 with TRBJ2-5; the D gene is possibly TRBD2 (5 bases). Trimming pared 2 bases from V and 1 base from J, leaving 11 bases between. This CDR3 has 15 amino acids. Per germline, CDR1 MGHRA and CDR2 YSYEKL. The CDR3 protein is CASSQKPGTQETQYF. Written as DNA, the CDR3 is TGCGCCAGCAGCCAAAAACCGGGAACCCAAGAGACCCAGTACTTC.

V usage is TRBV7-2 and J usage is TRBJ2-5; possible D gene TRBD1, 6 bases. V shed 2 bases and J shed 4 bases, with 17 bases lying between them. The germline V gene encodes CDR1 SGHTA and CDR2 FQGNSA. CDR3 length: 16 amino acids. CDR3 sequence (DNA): TGTGCCAGCAGCTTATTAGGAACAGGGATCGCAGAGACCCAGTACTTC. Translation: CASSLLGTGIAETQYF.

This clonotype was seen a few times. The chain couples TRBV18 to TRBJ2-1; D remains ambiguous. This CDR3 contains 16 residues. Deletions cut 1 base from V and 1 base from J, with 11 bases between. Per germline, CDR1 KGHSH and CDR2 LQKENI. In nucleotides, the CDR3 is TGTGCCAGCTCACCACAACTGGCGGTTTCCTACAATGAGCAGTTCTTC. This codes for CASSPQLAVSYNEQFF.

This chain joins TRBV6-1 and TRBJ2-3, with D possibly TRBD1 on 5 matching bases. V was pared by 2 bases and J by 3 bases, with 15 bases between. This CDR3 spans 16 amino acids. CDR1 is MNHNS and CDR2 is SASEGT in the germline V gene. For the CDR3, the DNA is TGTGCCAGCAGTGAACTCCTGGGGCGGATGACAGATACGCAGTATTTT. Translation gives CASSELLGRMTDTQYF.

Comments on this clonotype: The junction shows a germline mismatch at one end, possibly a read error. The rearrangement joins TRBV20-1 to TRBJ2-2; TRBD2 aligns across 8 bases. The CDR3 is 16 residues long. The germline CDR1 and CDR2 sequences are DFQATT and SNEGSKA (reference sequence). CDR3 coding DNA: TGCTGTGCTAGAGATTGGACTAGCCAGGACACCGGGGAGCTGTTTTTT. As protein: CCARDWTSQDTGELFF.

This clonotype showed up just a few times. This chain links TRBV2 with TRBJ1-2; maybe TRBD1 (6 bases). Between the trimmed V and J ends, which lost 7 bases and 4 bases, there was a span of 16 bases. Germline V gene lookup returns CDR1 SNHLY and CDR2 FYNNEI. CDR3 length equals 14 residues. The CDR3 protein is CASKGGADSYGYTF. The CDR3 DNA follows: TGTGCCAGCAAAGGGGGTGCGGACTCCTATGGCTACACCTTC. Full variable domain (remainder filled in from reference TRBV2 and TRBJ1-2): EPEVTQTPSHQVTQMGQEVILRCVPISNHLYFYWYRQILGQKVEFLVSFYNNEISEKSEIFDDQFSVERPDGSNFTLKIRSTKLEDSAMYFCASKGGADSYGYTFGSGTRLTVV.

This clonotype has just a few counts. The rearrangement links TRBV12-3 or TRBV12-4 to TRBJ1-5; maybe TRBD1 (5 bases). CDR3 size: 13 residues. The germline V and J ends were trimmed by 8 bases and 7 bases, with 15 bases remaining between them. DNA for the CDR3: TGTGCCAGCGCTCGGGGGGAGCGGCAGCCCCAGCATTTT. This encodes CASARGERQPQHF.

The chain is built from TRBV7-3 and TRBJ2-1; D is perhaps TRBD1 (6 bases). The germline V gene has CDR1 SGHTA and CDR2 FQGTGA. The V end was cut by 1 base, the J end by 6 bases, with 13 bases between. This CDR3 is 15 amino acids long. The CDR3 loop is CASSLIGTPGNEQFF. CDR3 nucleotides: TGTGCCAGCAGCTTAATTGGGACACCGGGCAATGAGCAGTTCTTC. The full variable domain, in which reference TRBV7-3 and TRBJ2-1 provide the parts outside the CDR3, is GAGVSQTPSNKVTEKGKYVELRCDPISGHTALYWYRQSLGQGPEFLIYFQGTGAADDSGLPNDRFFAVRPEGSVSTLKIQRTERGDSAVYLCASSLIGTPGNEQFFGPGTRLTVL.

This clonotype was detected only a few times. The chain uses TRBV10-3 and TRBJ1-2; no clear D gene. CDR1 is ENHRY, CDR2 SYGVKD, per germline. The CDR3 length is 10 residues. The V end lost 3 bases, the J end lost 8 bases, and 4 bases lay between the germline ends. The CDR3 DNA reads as TGTGCCATCAGTGACGAGGGCTACACCTTC. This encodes CAISDEGYTF.

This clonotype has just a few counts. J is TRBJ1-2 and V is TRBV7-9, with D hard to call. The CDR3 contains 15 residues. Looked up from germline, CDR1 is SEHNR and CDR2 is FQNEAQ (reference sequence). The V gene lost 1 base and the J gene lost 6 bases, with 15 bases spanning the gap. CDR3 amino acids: CASSLGSSRSDGYTF. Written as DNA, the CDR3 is TGTGCCAGCAGCTTAGGATCGAGCCGCTCGGATGGCTACACCTTC.

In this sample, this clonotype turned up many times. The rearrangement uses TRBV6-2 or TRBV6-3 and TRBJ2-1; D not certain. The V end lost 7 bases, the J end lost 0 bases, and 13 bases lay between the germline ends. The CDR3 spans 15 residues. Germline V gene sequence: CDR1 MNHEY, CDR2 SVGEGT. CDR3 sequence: CASTSAIDSYNEQFF. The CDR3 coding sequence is TGTGCCAGCACCTCTGCAATAGACTCCTACAATGAGCAGTTCTTC.